This passage covers 13 T cell receptor beta chains from one sample sequenced in a study of vaccination and CD4 T cells after COVID-19. Specified treatment: approximately 10-day PBMC culture with coronavirus spike peptide pools or control peptides (ViraFEST assay). Sequenced with the Oncomine TCR Beta short-read assay was DNA taken from cultured CD4+ T cells. TCRdb reprocessed the PCR reads via MiXCR and lists one record per CDR3 protein. The data show approximately 9,300 distinct CDR3 sequences, with over 45% seen just once and roughly 18% held by the top ten. Which antigens these TCRs recognize remains unknown. The sample was CD4+ T cells from blood, cultured in vitro. Receptor source: a human donor who had recovered from COVID-19.

The chain is built from TRBV9 and TRBJ1-6; D may be TRBD1 (5 bases). The CDR3 length is 16 residues. V was pared by 0 bases and J by 5 bases, with 12 bases between. Germline CDR1 SGDLS, CDR2 YYNGEE. CDR3 DNA sequence: TGTGCCAGCAGCGTAGATAGGGTGGGGGATAATTCACCCCTCCACTTT. Encoded protein: CASSVDRVGDNSPLHF.

The J gene is TRBJ2-7, the V gene TRBV20-1; 8 positions match TRBD2. V lost 6 bases and J lost 6; bases outside the gene matches: 13. In germline, CDR1 is DFQATT, CDR2 SNEGSKA (reference sequence). The CDR3 consists of 14 residues. The CDR3 loop is CSAAGQRESREQYF. In DNA form, the CDR3 reads TGCAGTGCGGCGGGGCAGCGGGAGTCCCGCGAGCAGTACTTC.

The chain links TRBV21-1 to TRBJ1-2; no DNA check was done on the table's D call, TRBD1. TRBV21-1 is a recognized pseudogene. The CDR3 sequence is 13 residues long. The CDR3 here is CASSSHRPLGYTF. CDR3 nucleotides: TGTGCCAGCAGCAGCCACCGCCCCCTCGGCTACACCTTC.

The chain carries TRBV7-2 and TRBJ2-2; D not resolved. Germline loops: CDR1 SGHTA, CDR2 FQGNSA. CDR3 size: 15 residues. V was pared by 2 bases and J by 5 bases, with 12 bases between. The CDR3 region has the DNA TGTGCCAGCAGCTTATTGGGATCCCGAACCGGGGAGCTGTTTTTT. It encodes CASSLLGSRTGELFF.

This clonotype showed up just a few times. The CDR3 DNA reads TGTGCCAGCAGCGCCGGGCTGGGTCGGACCGGGGAGCTGTTTTTT. Translation: CASSAGLGRTGELFF. The chain uses TRBV7-2 and TRBJ2-2, with D unresolved. Germline-derived CDR1 and CDR2 are SGHTA and FQGNSA. The CDR3 extends over 15 amino acids. Deletions cut 5 bases from V and 5 bases from J, with 15 bases between.

V and J are TRBV11-2 and TRBJ2-3, with 14 positions matching TRBD2. Germline CDR1 is SGHAT and CDR2 is FQNNGV. The length of the CDR3 is 16 residues. The V and J ends lost 5 bases and 7 bases, in that order; junction bases with no gene match: 8. CDR3 DNA: TGTGCCAGCAGCCCTGGACTAGCGGGGGGTCTGCATACGCAGTATTTT. Translating it yields CASSPGLAGGLHTQYF.

This clonotype has only a few counts. The chain uses TRBV6-2 or TRBV6-3 and TRBJ2-5; the D gene could be TRBD1 or TRBD2 (5 bases each). Germline CDR1 and CDR2: MNHEY and SVGEGT. The CDR3 totals 15 residues. The germline V and J ends were trimmed by 0 bases and 3 bases, with 11 bases remaining between them. The CDR3: CASSYSGREKETQYF. The CDR3 region has the DNA TGTGCCAGCAGTTACTCCGGCAGGGAGAAAGAGACCCAGTACTTC.

This chain connects TRBV6-1 to TRBJ1-4, with 7 bases lining up with TRBD1. The V segment lost 7 bases and the J segment 6 bases; nucleotides outside the gene matches: 8. CDR1 and CDR2 (germline): MNHNS, SASEGT. The CDR3 runs to 14 residues. The CDR3 is CASTSGGTDEKLFF. Written as DNA, the CDR3 is TGTGCCAGCACCTCAGGGGGGACGGATGAAAAACTGTTTTTT.

The V gene is TRBV30, the J gene TRBJ1-5; D is undetermined. The CDR3 loop spans 14 amino acids. V was cut by 2 bases and J by 4 bases, with 12 bases left in between. The germline V gene has CDR1 GTSNPN and CDR2 SVGIG (reference sequence). The CDR3: CAWSMSQKNQPQHF. The DNA of the CDR3 is TGTGCCTGGAGTATGTCACAGAAGAATCAGCCCCAGCATTTT.

This clonotype was detected a few times. The chain joins TRBV10-3 to TRBJ1-1, with 8 bases aligning to TRBD1. In germline, CDR1 is ENHRY, CDR2 SYGVKD. The CDR3 runs 15 residues. V trimming: 0 bases; J trimming: 1 base; junction bases outside the gene matches: 1. CDR3 amino acids: CAISESDRANTEAFF. In DNA, the CDR3 is TGTGCCATCAGTGAGTCGGACAGGGCGAACACTGAAGCTTTCTTT.

V gene TRBV20-1 combines with J gene TRBJ1-1, with D uncertain. Germline V gene sequence: CDR1 DFQATT, CDR2 SNEGSKA (reference sequence). V was clipped by 6 bases and J by 1 base, with 12 bases between them. The CDR3 is 13 residues long. Here the CDR3 DNA reads TGCAGTGCCCGCGTCTCAGAGAACACTGAAGCTTTCTTT. It is translated as CSARVSENTEAFF.

This clonotype was detected only a few times. This sequence joins TRBV7-8 and TRBJ1-2; possibly TRBD1 for D (5 bases). V gave up 5 bases and J gave up 7 bases, with 17 bases separating them. The CDR3 is 14 amino acids. Germline-derived CDR1 and CDR2 are SGHVS and FQNEAQ. In nucleotides, the CDR3 is TGTGCCAGCAGCCGCGACCAGGGTTATGCTGGCTACACCTTC. This sequence encodes CASSRDQGYAGYTF.

This clonotype was detected a few times. This chain joins TRBV2 and TRBJ1-5, with D possibly being TRBD1 (5 bases). Germline loops: CDR1 SNHLY, CDR2 FYNNEI. The CDR3 covers 14 residues. Trimming cost V 6 bases and J 7 bases, with 16 bases left between them. CDR3 loop: CASSLLGEGQPQHF. CDR3 coding DNA: TGTGCCAGCAGCCTACTGGGGGAGGGGCAGCCCCAGCATTTT.